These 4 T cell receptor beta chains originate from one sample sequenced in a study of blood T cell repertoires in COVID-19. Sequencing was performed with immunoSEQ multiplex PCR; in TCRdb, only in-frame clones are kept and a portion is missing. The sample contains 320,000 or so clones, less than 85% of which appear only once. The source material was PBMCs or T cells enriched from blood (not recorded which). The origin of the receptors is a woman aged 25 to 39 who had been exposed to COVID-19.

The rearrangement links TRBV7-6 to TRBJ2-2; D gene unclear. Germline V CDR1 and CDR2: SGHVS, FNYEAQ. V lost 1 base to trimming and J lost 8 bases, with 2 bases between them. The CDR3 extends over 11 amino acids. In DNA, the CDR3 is TGTGCCAGCAGCTTAGTAGGGGAGCTGTTTTTT. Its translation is CASSLVGELFF.

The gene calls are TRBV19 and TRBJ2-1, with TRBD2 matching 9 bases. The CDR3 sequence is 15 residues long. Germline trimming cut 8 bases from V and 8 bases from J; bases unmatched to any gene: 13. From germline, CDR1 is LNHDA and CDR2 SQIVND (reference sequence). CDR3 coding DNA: TGTGCCAGTTCCCCATATAGCGGGAGCACGTATGAGCAGTTCTTC. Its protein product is CASSPYSGSTYEQFF.

CDR3 residues: CASQTSESYEQYF. As DNA, the CDR3 is TGTGCCTCCCAGACTAGCGAGTCCTACGAGCAGTACTTC. The chain links TRBV28 to TRBJ2-7, with 8 bases aligning to TRBD2. Trimming cost V 11 bases and J 1 base; bases outside gene matches: 7. Per the germline V gene, CDR1 is MDHEN and CDR2 is SYDVKM. This CDR3 has 13 residues.

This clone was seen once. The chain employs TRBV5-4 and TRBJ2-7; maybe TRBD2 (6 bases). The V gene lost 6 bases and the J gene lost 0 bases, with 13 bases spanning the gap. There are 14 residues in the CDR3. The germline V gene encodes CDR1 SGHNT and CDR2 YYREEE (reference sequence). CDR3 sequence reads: CASKAGLSSYEQYF. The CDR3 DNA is TGTGCCAGCAAGGCGGGACTTAGCTCCTACGAGCAGTACTTC.